This T cell receptor (beta chain) was sequenced for a study of cytomegalovirus exposure and HLA in healthy donors (dated by TCRdb to the late 2010s). Some background on the complete study: In an earlier analysis of 587 of the donors, approximately 300 Gb of sequence data and 90 million to 130 million unique TCR beta sequences from 150 million to 200 million T cells were reported. Roughly 300 gigabases of sequencing data and around 85 million unique TCR sequences made up an early release that covered over 550 HLA-typed donors. The genetic ancestry cluster associated with self-reported Caucasian donors included about four fifths of the 350 to 500 genotyped donors. The study aimed to test whether signatures of past pathogen exposure could be identified by cataloging public T cell receptors. The T cell repertoires of about 700 subjects were profiled by immunosequencing and related to cytomegalovirus serostatus. A separate validation cohort of more than 100 different subjects was used in addition to the roughly 670-subject first cohort. To predict cytomegalovirus infection status, the study combined high-throughput TCR immunosequencing, statistical association of individual TCRs with disease status, and machine learning. A later analysis re-analyzed previously published TCR beta repertoires from 660 or so donors and added high-resolution HLA genotyping to study TCR occurrence patterns. The later analysis used no new phenotypic data to find candidate immune exposures, relying instead on TCR beta sequences and their occurrence across donors. An earlier analysis of some 600 of the donors applied high-throughput TCR beta sequencing to assess whether each TCR beta V gene segment acted as functional or pseudogenic. Alongside the repertoire data, information on donor age, sex, ethnicity and CMV serostatus was compiled. In a later genetic analysis, genome-wide SNP genotypes for about three fifths of the 666 donors were used, and that subset was treated as a discovery cohort. Every repertoire in the discovery cohort had been generated on one and the same sequencing platform. HLA typing included class I and class II loci at four-digit resolution. Typing coverage differed by locus: A, B, C, DRB1 and DQB1 were typed in about 620-630 donors, DQA1 in about 500, DPA1 in approximately 600, and DPB1 in approximately 450. Four or five DR-DQ haplotypes were handled as single units for association and clustering, since linkage in the cohort was strong. Across 398 genotyped donors of the cohort, an average of approximately 240,000 unique TCR beta nucleotide sequences per donor were sequenced, and roughly 18% of those sequences were non-productive.

Details on this clone: The antigen it binds to is not known. It has no much larger one-base neighbor in the sample; base qualities were not kept.

Broad study findings and their caveats: In both the original and validation cohorts, the classifier was reported to diagnose cytomegalovirus status with high specificity and sensitivity. Compared with equally common non-associated chains, HLA-associated TCR beta chains in a later analysis were more clonally expanded and had lower generation probabilities. In a later genetic analysis, a missense DCLRE1C variant was associated with V-gene and J-gene trimming of TCR beta chains, and the association was replicated in an independent cohort. In vitro tests confirmed that a few of the cytomegalovirus-associated TCR beta chains recognize cytomegalovirus antigens. Most CMV-associated TCR beta chains appeared to be HLA-restricted in a later analysis, and the HLA associations seemed to be driven largely by CMV exposure. The sequencing pipeline was judged likely to have produced a cluster of highly shared sequence variants as a technical artifact. Because counts were too low, under 20 rarely observed V segments, including chromosome 9 orphons, were left out of the earlier analysis of about 500 of the donors. In a later analysis, 16,951 TCR beta sequences were associated with specific HLA alleles at a false discovery rate of 0.05. Linkage disequilibrium might explain the correlated functional status among segregating V segments, but an unknown experimental factor could not be ruled out. Because the 87-base-pair reads could not distinguish some IMGT-functional V segments, including TRBV6-2 and TRBV6-3, those segments were excluded. In a later analysis, several top co-occurrence clusters were reported to appear linked to parvovirus B19, influenza, CMV and Epstein-Barr virus. According to the authors, the approach could potentially be generalized to other disease states and immunological phenotypes. The study listed 150 to 200 TCR beta chains as associated with cytomegalovirus. Most TCR sequences were observed very rarely across donors, whereas some public TCRs were present in many individuals. HLA typing was unavailable for some donors at each locus, so association tests used only the typed subset. Roughly uniform sequencing depth across donors was assumed in presence/absence analyses, although this assumption may not hold. In an earlier analysis of 587 of the donors, most TCR beta V segments were observed in productive rearrangements about 87% or about 30% of the time, broadly matching IMGT annotations. Assigning TCR associations to individual alleles was difficult when HLA alleles, especially DR and DQ, strongly co-occurred. This cohort had only TCR beta chains sequenced, and the lack of alpha or paired-chain data limited which features could be detected. For the cohort, immune exposure information was limited to CMV serostatus. Compared with the approximately 710-donor mean, donors in an Asian-associated ancestry cluster had fewer N-insertions in productive TCRs, according to a later genetic analysis. A further reported finding was that TCR beta sequences accurately predicted the HLA-A and HLA-B alleles for most subjects in the first cohort. A later analysis found that TCR association rates varied across HLA loci, with DRB1 alleles showing the most associated TCRs and HLA-C alleles the fewest.

Libraries were constructed by the immunoSEQ multiplex PCR assay. For the multiplex PCR, a mixture combining 60 forward primers for TCR Vbeta segments and 13 reverse primers for TCR Jbeta segments was used. Amplification of the CDR3 region of rearranged TCR beta genes was performed with a multiplex PCR assay on genomic DNA. On the Illumina HiSeq System, the amplified TCR beta libraries were sequenced as 87-base-pair reads. The authors' analysis ran thus. In a later analysis, 77 million or so unique TCR beta chains were counted across the roughly 610 repertoires, and approximately 9.9 million of these chains were shared by at least two donors. To remove PCR and sequencing errors, raw reads were error-corrected and collapsed into unique sequences using a nearest-neighbor algorithm that merged closely related sequences. Alignment of CDR3 sequences to IMGT reference sequences was used to assign V, D and J gene segments. Each retained sequence needed at least a six-nucleotide match to both a V gene segment and a J gene segment. Rearrangements were classified as productive when the CDR3 lacked stop codons and remained in frame with V and J, and all other rearrangements were classified as non-productive. Following IMGT convention, CDR3 was defined as the stretch from the second conserved V-encoded cysteine up to the conserved J-encoded phenylalanine. In an earlier analysis of more than 550 of the donors, sequences lacking an unambiguous match to a single V gene segment were excluded. In an earlier analysis of approximately 500 of the donors, a V segment was called functional when productive rearrangements were above 56.7%, and segregating when the standard deviation between donors exceeded 5%. A statistical classification framework was built to diagnose cytomegalovirus status from the catalog of TCR beta chain sequences. In a later analysis, V and J genes were assigned by comparing TCR nucleotide sequences against IMGT/GENE-DB human TR gene sequences. In a later analysis, CDR3 sequences and most-parsimonious VDJ recombination scenarios were assigned using the TCRdist pipeline. In a later analysis, each TCR beta chain was defined by its CDR3 amino acid sequence together with its V-gene family, and reads lacking a unique V-gene family were excluded. In a later analysis, fewer than 600 highly shared, low-generation-probability nucleotide sequences were removed to address suspected cross-contamination and a sequencing artifact. In a later analysis, a clonal expansion index for each public chain was calculated from normalized within-repertoire ranks of inferred template counts. Generation probabilities in a later analysis came from a VDJ recombination model fitted to out-of-frame rearrangements, and those results were checked against IGoR. A later analysis scored TCR-TCR, TCR-HLA and TCR-CMV co-occurrence with hypergeometric tests, applying a repertoire-size bias correction to TCR pairs. In a later analysis, false discovery rates were estimated by permuting HLA or CMV assignments 20 times. A later analysis grouped co-occurring TCRs with DBSCAN, adding TCRdist sequence similarity when clustering within HLA-allele-positive subsets. Co-occurrence clustering excluded repertoires with fewer than 30,000 or more than 120,000 public chains, plus five with anomalous nucleotide sharing. The table was pulled from immuneACCESS by TCRdb, which kept in-frame rearrangements only. Such tables lose some clones; where checked, under half of the loss comes from unresolved V genes, and the rest has no known cause. The V and J calls and the clone size are those of that table, but D and trimming were determined from the DNA. This sample has some 78,000 clones in its table, and around 70% of those were observed once. 11% of the sample is taken by the ten largest.

From the cysteine through the phenylalanine, the CDR3 covers 14 amino acids. Of the read, only the CDR3 DNA is kept; its 42 bases are in frame from base 1. The germline V gene supplies CDR1 WSHSY and CDR2 SAAADI. Compared with germline, V lacks 7 bases and J lacks 0 bases; bases without a gene match: 6. In total, around 600 healthy bone marrow donors made up the cohort. At the time of sampling, all cohort members were nominally healthy, though unrecorded immune exposures were likely present. The donor tested CMV seropositive, placing the donor among the roughly 270 seropositive members of the cohort. A peripheral blood sample was provided by each donor, and peripheral blood mononuclear cells were used for TCR beta sequencing. Genomic DNA was extracted from the blood cell samples with the Qiagen DNeasy Blood Extraction Kit.

The V gene is TRBV10-2 and the J gene is TRBJ2-7, and TRBD2 matches 7 of the central bases. Material: PBMCs. The sequence derives from a woman between 40 and 55 years old in good health and CMV-seropositive. This receptor has the CDR3 CASNERGHSYEQYF. The nucleotide sequence is given as TGCGCCAGCAACGAGCGGGGCCACTCCTACGAGCAGTACTTC.